The next 12 T cell receptor beta chains were all read from a single sample in a study of T cells in Graves' hyperthyroidism and ophthalmopathy. What was amplified from RNA transcripts were TCR beta CDR3 regions. HTBI primers were used for first-round RT-PCR of the TCR CDR3. TCRdb used MiXCR to reprocess the multiplex PCR reads, holding one entry per CDR3 protein. The sample has around 500,000 distinct CDR3 sequences, about 16% seen once. The sequenced sample was blood. The receptors were gathered from a woman in her 30s with Graves' ophthalmopathy.

This clonotype was detected many times. The chain has TRBV28 and TRBJ2-5; 7 bases are shared with TRBD2. CDR3 size: 15 residues. Trimming removed 2 bases from V and 3 bases from J; junction bases left unmatched: 6. Germline assignment: CDR1 MDHEN and CDR2 SYDVKM. CDR3 bases: TGTGCCAGCAGTTTACGAAGCGGGGTGAAAGAGACCCAGTACTTC. It specifies CASSLRSGVKETQYF. The full variable domain, with the rest looked up from reference TRBV28 and TRBJ2-5, is DVKVTQSSRYLVKRTGEKVFLECVQDMDHENMFWYRQDPGLGLRLIYFSYDVKMKEKGDIPEGYSVSREKKERFSLILESASTNQTSMYLCASSLRSGVKETQYFGPGTRLLVL.

This clonotype has ten or more counts. The chain links TRBV27 to TRBJ1-2; 8 bases are shared with TRBD1. This CDR3 spans 13 amino acids. The germline gives CDR1 MNHEY, CDR2 SMNVEV (reference sequence). V dropped 6 bases and J dropped 8; count of bases not matched to a gene: 8. The CDR3 loop is CASRWTGRGGYTF. CDR3 nucleotide sequence: TGTGCCAGCAGGTGGACAGGGCGAGGGGGCTACACCTTC.

In its sample, this clonotype was seen a few times. V usage is TRBV12-3 or TRBV12-4 and J usage is TRBJ1-5, with D perhaps matching TRBD1 (6 bases). CDR3 size: 17 residues. V was trimmed by 3 bases and J by 2 bases, leaving 17 bases between them. DNA for the CDR3: TGTGCCAGCAGTTTGGGCCAGGGGCGGGGCGGCAATCAGCCCCAGCATTTT. Its protein product is CASSLGQGRGGNQPQHF.

In this sample, this clonotype turned up many times. The chain links TRBV5-1 to TRBJ2-1; 8 bases fit TRBD2. CDR3 length: 16 amino acids. Germline V gene lookup returns CDR1 SGHRS and CDR2 YFSETQ. The V and J ends lost 4 bases and 4 bases, in that order; junction bases with no gene match: 10. The CDR3 sequence is CASSPEAGEGYNEQFF. The CDR3 DNA sequence: TGCGCCAGCAGCCCAGAAGCGGGAGAAGGGTACAATGAGCAGTTCTTC.

This clonotype was found many times. The rearrangement links TRBV2 to TRBJ2-3; 9 nucleotides match TRBD1. Germline V gene lookup returns CDR1 SNHLY and CDR2 FYNNEI. The CDR3 consists of 14 residues. J was trimmed by 3 bases and V by 8 bases; bases with no gene match: 6. The CDR3 DNA follows: TGTGCCAGCGCGGAGGGACAGGGAACAGATACGCAGTATTTT. This gives the protein CASAEGQGTDTQYF.

This clonotype was seen a few times. The chain joins TRBV25-1 to TRBJ2-1; 7 bases are shared with TRBD2. V was clipped by 1 base and J by 9 bases; unmatched bases: 9. Germline CDR1 is MGHDK and CDR2 is SYGVNS. This CDR3 has 15 residues. CDR3 in amino acids: CASSEWTGGRGEQFF. CDR3 bases: TGTGCCAGCAGTGAATGGACCGGAGGGAGGGGTGAGCAGTTCTTC.

This clonotype was seen a handful of times. The chain carries TRBV18 and TRBJ1-1; a weak D match, TRBD1 (5 bases). Germline values: CDR1 KGHSH, CDR2 LQKENI. CDR3 size: 16 residues. Between the trimmed V and J ends, which lost 2 bases and 1 base, there was a span of 14 bases. CDR3 bases: TGTGCCAGCTCACCATCAAGGGGCGTCTCGAACACTGAAGCTTTCTTT. Protein sequence: CASSPSRGVSNTEAFF. Full variable domain (rest looked up from reference TRBV18 and TRBJ1-1): NAGVMQNPRHLVRRRGQEARLRCSPMKGHSHVYWYRQLPEEGLKFMVYLQKENIIDESGMPKERFSAEFPKEGPSILRIQQVVRGDSAAYFCASSPSRGVSNTEAFFGQGTRLTVV.

The chain employs TRBV4-2 and TRBJ2-5, with a tentative D call TRBD1 (5 bases). The germline V and J ends were trimmed by 0 bases and 2 bases, with 16 bases remaining between them. CDR1 is LGHNA and CDR2 is YNFKEQ in the germline V gene. The CDR3 has 17 residues. The CDR3 region is CASSQEAQGGWQETQYF. DNA for the CDR3: TGTGCCAGCAGCCAAGAAGCCCAGGGCGGCTGGCAAGAGACCCAGTACTTC.

This clonotype was counted between two and nine times. The gene calls are TRBV19 and TRBJ2-2; maybe TRBD1 (6 bases). Trimming stripped 2 bases from V and 6 bases from J, with 13 bases between. The germline CDR1 and CDR2 sequences are LNHDA and SQIVND (reference sequence). The CDR3 sequence is 15 residues long. The CDR3 is CASSISQGSAGELFF. The CDR3 bases are TGTGCCAGTAGTATATCCCAGGGGTCGGCCGGGGAGCTGTTTTTT.

There are a few counts of this clonotype. The chain carries TRBV15 and TRBJ1-3, with D unclear. Germline CDR1 is LNHNV and CDR2 is YYDKDF (reference sequence). This CDR3 is built from 16 residues. Trimming pared 0 bases from V and 0 bases from J, leaving 9 bases between. The CDR3 DNA sequence: TGTGCCACCAGCAGAGACGCGGGTTACTCTGGAAACACCATATATTTT. Translating gives CATSRDAGYSGNTIYF.

This clonotype was recorded at least ten times. This chain connects TRBV6-2 or TRBV6-3 to TRBJ1-5; perhaps TRBD1 as D (6 bases). Trimming took 7 bases from V and 7 from J, leaving 14 bases between them. Germline loops: CDR1 MNHEY, CDR2 SVGEGT. The CDR3 extends over 13 amino acids. As DNA, the CDR3 is TGTGCCAGCAATTCGGGGACATCCCAGCCCCAGCATTTT. Translated: CASNSGTSQPQHF.

This clonotype was observed at least ten times. V usage is TRBV7-2 and J usage is TRBJ2-7; D uncertain. The CDR3 spans 14 residues. Germline V lookup: CDR1 SGHTA, CDR2 FQGNSA. Deletions cut 5 bases from V and 0 bases from J, with 11 bases between. The CDR3 coding sequence is TGTGCCAGCAGCATTGATAGAAACTCCTACGAGCAGTACTTC. It encodes CASSIDRNSYEQYF.